The 29 T cell receptor beta chains given below trace back to one sample, sequenced in a study of response to subunit inactivated influenza vaccine. TCRdb reprocessed the RT-PCR reads via MiXCR and lists one record per CDR3 protein. The sample holds roughly 650,000 distinct CDR3 sequences, around a sixth seen once. The input for sequencing was PBMCs from blood, taken less than 13 days after vaccination. The receptors were sampled from a middle-aged man who received an inactivated influenza vaccine.

This clonotype was detected only once. The CDR3 nucleotides are TGTGCCATGGGCCCCGGGACCCCGAACACTGAAGCTTTCTTT. Its translation is CAMGPGTPNTEAFF. V and J are TRBV4-2 and TRBJ1-1; perhaps TRBD1 as D (5 bases). V was clipped by 10 bases and J by 1 base, with 16 bases between them. The germline V gene has CDR1 LGHNA and CDR2 YNFKEQ. This CDR3 has 14 residues.

The chain carries TRBV18 and TRBJ2-2, with D perhaps matching TRBD1 (6 bases). V was trimmed by 5 bases and J by 0 bases, leaving 13 bases between them. Germline CDR1 is KGHSH and CDR2 is LQKENI. CDR3 size: 16 residues. CDR3 nucleotides: TGTGCCAGCTCATCCCGACAGGAAACGAACACCGGGGAGCTGTTTTTT. This gives the protein CASSSRQETNTGELFF.

This clonotype was seen repeatedly, ten times or more. This chain connects TRBV12-3 or TRBV12-4 to TRBJ2-1; 8 bases fit TRBD2. V shed 5 bases, J shed 8 bases, and the junction held 8 bases outside the gene matches. This CDR3 has 14 residues. The CDR3 here is CASSPTSGGDEQFF. CDR3 nucleotides: TGTGCCAGCAGTCCTACCAGCGGGGGCGATGAGCAGTTCTTC.

V gene TRBV4-2 combines with J gene TRBJ1-1, with D tentatively TRBD1 (5 bases). The germline V gene has CDR1 LGHNA and CDR2 YNFKEQ. V gave up 0 bases and J gave up 4 bases, with 15 bases separating them. The CDR3 sequence is 16 residues long. CDR3 sequence reads: CASSQDAGLGGTEAFF. CDR3 nucleotides: TGTGCCAGCAGCCAAGATGCAGGGCTCGGGGGCACTGAAGCTTTCTTT.

In its sample, this clonotype was seen a few times. This rearrangement joins TRBV29-1 to TRBJ2-1; weak D call: TRBD2 (7 bases). V was cut by 2 bases and J by 6 bases, with 11 bases left in between. The CDR3 totals 13 residues. The V gene's germline CDR1 is SQVTM and CDR2 ANQGSEA. The CDR3 coding sequence is TGCAGCGTTGAATCGGGGGGCGTCAATGAGCAGTTCTTC. This translates into CSVESGGVNEQFF.

The chain combines TRBV20-1 with TRBJ2-1, with 11 bases aligning to TRBD2. This CDR3 has 17 amino acids. After removal of 0 bases from V and 8 bases from J, the junction contained 12 bases not matched to a gene. CDR1 DFQATT and CDR2 SNEGSKA come from the germline V gene (reference sequence). CDR3 sequence: CSARDPRLAGLRDEQFF. The CDR3, as DNA: TGCAGTGCTAGAGACCCGAGACTAGCGGGACTTAGGGATGAGCAGTTCTTC.

This clonotype was recorded a few times. This CDR3 is CASSHLWGQGKDGANVLTF. CDR3 DNA: TGTGCCAGCAGCCATCTTTGGGGACAGGGGAAGGATGGGGCCAACGTCCTGACTTTC. The V gene is TRBV4-2, the J gene TRBJ2-6; 10 nucleotides match TRBD1. The CDR3 is 19 residues long. With V trimmed by 3 bases and J by 3 bases, 11 bases remained unmatched. The germline gives CDR1 LGHNA, CDR2 YNFKEQ.

This clonotype has more than one count but fewer than ten. The chain recombines TRBV28 with TRBJ2-1; D gene unclear. In germline, CDR1 is MDHEN, CDR2 SYDVKM. This CDR3 is 12 amino acids long. V gave up 3 bases and J gave up 16 bases, with 16 bases separating them. In DNA, the CDR3 is TGTGCCAGCAGTTTTAGTAGCAGAGTCCATTTCTTC. It is translated as CASSFSSRVHFF.

This clonotype has more than one count but fewer than ten. The V and J genes are TRBV2 and TRBJ2-3; TRBD1 matches at 7 bases. Germline assignment: CDR1 SNHLY and CDR2 FYNNEI. V gave up 4 bases and J gave up 3 bases; unmatched junction bases: 7. The CDR3 consists of 15 residues. CDR3 sequence (DNA): TGTGCCAGCAGTGCCCAGGGGGTTGGGACAGATACGCAGTATTTT. Its translation: CASSAQGVGTDTQYF.

This chain uses TRBV4-3 with TRBJ2-3, with TRBD2 matching over 9 bases. Germline V gives CDR1 LGHNA, CDR2 YSLEER. CDR3 length equals 15 residues. V lost 3 bases, J lost 4 bases, and 5 bases stayed unmatched. DNA for the CDR3: TGCGCCAGCAGCCACAATATAGCGGGAGCAGATACGCAGTATTTT. Protein: CASSHNIAGADTQYF.

This rearrangement joins TRBV20-1 to TRBJ2-1; 9 bases match TRBD2. There are 15 residues in the CDR3. Germline-derived CDR1 and CDR2 are DFQATT and SNEGSKA (reference sequence). V lost 0 bases to trimming and J lost 8 bases; unmatched junction nucleotides: 8. CDR3 sequence: CSARDWGTSNDEQFF. The CDR3, as DNA: TGCAGTGCTAGAGATTGGGGGACTAGCAATGATGAGCAGTTCTTC.

V and J are TRBV4-3 and TRBJ2-7; TRBD2 might be the D (6 bases). From germline, CDR1 is LGHNA and CDR2 YSLEER. This CDR3 has 16 residues. Trimming left V 0 bases short and J 0 bases short, with 12 bases between. In DNA, the CDR3 is TGCGCCAGCAGCCAAGATAGTAGTAGCGGCTCCTACGAGCAGTACTTC. Translated: CASSQDSSSGSYEQYF.

Only a few counts were recorded for this clonotype. The V and J genes are TRBV24-1 and TRBJ2-1; 8 positions agree with TRBD1. There are 15 residues in the CDR3. With V trimmed by 7 bases and J by 6 bases, 10 bases remained unmatched. Germline CDR1 and CDR2: KGHDR and SFDVKD. The CDR3 DNA reads as TGTGCCACCAGCCTGACAGGGGCGAAGGGCAATGAGCAGTTCTTC. It translates to CATSLTGAKGNEQFF.

The chain is built from TRBV28 and TRBJ2-3; TRBD1 matches at 7 bases. There are 15 residues in the CDR3. Germline-derived CDR1 and CDR2 are MDHEN and SYDVKM. Trimming took 7 bases from V and 0 from J; bases not matched to a gene: 7. CDR3 bases: TGTGCCAGCAAGAAGGGACAGACCAGCACAGATACGCAGTATTTT. Residues: CASKKGQTSTDTQYF.

There are a few counts of this clonotype. The chain employs TRBV20-1 and TRBJ1-2; perhaps TRBD1 as D (5 bases). V lost 6 bases and J 0 bases, leaving 14 bases between the germline ends. Germline-derived CDR1 and CDR2 are DFQATT and SNEGSKA (reference sequence). The CDR3 covers 14 residues. The CDR3, as DNA: TGCAGTGCCGTAAAGACAGTCTCTAACTATGGCTACACCTTC. Translating it yields CSAVKTVSNYGYTF.

This clonotype was seen more than once but under ten times. The V call is TRBV5-1, the J call TRBJ2-5, with 9 bases that match TRBD1. CDR3 length: 15 amino acids. V lost 3 bases and J lost 2; bases outside the gene matches: 5. Germline CDR1 reads SGHRS; CDR2 reads YFSETQ. CDR3: CASSSTGGRQETQYF. The CDR3 DNA is TGCGCCAGCAGCTCGACAGGGGGAAGGCAAGAGACCCAGTACTTC.

The chain uses TRBV29-1 and TRBJ2-7; no firm D call. This CDR3 has 15 amino acids. Deletions cut 4 bases from V and 1 base from J, with 17 bases between. The germline V gene encodes CDR1 SQVTM and CDR2 ANQGSEA. This CDR3 is CSVVSPGIGSYEQYF. The CDR3 DNA sequence: TGCAGCGTTGTCTCTCCAGGTATAGGTTCCTACGAGCAGTACTTC.

The V call is TRBV15, the J call TRBJ2-2; D is perhaps TRBD1 or TRBD2 (5 bases each). The CDR3 totals 19 residues. Trimming shortened V by 2 bases and J by 4 bases, and 23 bases separated the two germline ends. The germline CDR1 and CDR2 sequences are LNHNV and YYDKDF (reference sequence). This CDR3 is CATSRLFLSEGQVTGELFF. The CDR3 DNA reads TGTGCCACCAGCAGATTGTTCCTTTCCGAGGGGCAGGTCACCGGGGAGCTGTTTTTT. The whole variable domain, filled in from reference TRBV15 and TRBJ2-2, reads DAMVIQNPRYQVTQFGKPVTLSCSQTLNHNVMYWYQQKSSQAPKLLFHYYDKDFNNEADTPDNFQSRRPNTSFCFLDIRSPGLGDTAMYLCATSRLFLSEGQVTGELFFGEGSRLTVL.

This clonotype was observed a few times. This rearrangement joins TRBV6-1 to TRBJ2-2; D is unresolved. The CDR3 spans 15 residues. Germline assignment: CDR1 MNHNS and CDR2 SASEGT. Trimming stripped 0 bases from V and 5 bases from J, with 10 bases between. Here the CDR3 reads CASSEAHVSTGELFF. In nucleotides, the CDR3 is TGTGCCAGCAGTGAAGCGCACGTCTCTACCGGGGAGCTGTTTTTT.

The CDR3 region is CSASGGSGRGEETQYF. In DNA form, the CDR3 reads TGCAGTGCTAGTGGGGGAAGCGGGAGAGGGGAAGAGACCCAGTACTTC. J is TRBJ2-5 and V is TRBV20-1, with 8 bases identical to TRBD2. CDR1 and CDR2 from the germline V gene are DFQATT and SNEGSKA (reference sequence). The CDR3 covers 16 residues. V lost 3 bases to trimming and J lost 3 bases; unmatched junction nucleotides: 12.

This clonotype was found a few times. The rearrangement uses TRBV5-1 and TRBJ1-6, with a weak D call TRBD1 (5 bases). In germline, CDR1 is SGHRS, CDR2 YFSETQ. Trimming pared 2 bases from V and 4 bases from J, leaving 7 bases between. CDR3 length: 14 amino acids. The CDR3: CASSLQDYNSPLHF. For the CDR3, the DNA is TGCGCCAGCAGCTTACAGGATTATAATTCACCCCTCCACTTT.

This rearrangement joins TRBV20-1 to TRBJ2-7, with 8 bases that match TRBD1. CDR1 is DFQATT and CDR2 is SNEGSKA in the germline V gene (reference sequence). Trimming at V came to 3 bases and at J to 3 bases, leaving 7 bases not matched to a gene. The CDR3 covers 14 residues. CDR3 in DNA: TGCAGTGCTAGGGGAACCGGGACAGGCTACGAGCAGTACTTC. Residues: CSARGTGTGYEQYF.

The chain is built from TRBV28 and TRBJ1-2; 8 nucleotides match TRBD1. The junction had 3 bases not matched to a gene; V was cut back by 6 bases and J by 3 bases. The germline V gene encodes CDR1 MDHEN and CDR2 SYDVKM. The CDR3 runs 13 residues. The CDR3 DNA reads TGTGCCAGCAGGGGACAGGTGGACTATGGCTACACCTTC. This translates into CASRGQVDYGYTF.

V gene TRBV4-1 combines with J gene TRBJ2-3, with D tentatively TRBD2 (5 bases). Germline V gives CDR1 MGHRA, CDR2 YSYEKL. Trimming shortened V by 2 bases and J by 4 bases, and 19 bases separated the two germline ends. The CDR3 totals 17 residues. The CDR3, as DNA: TGCGCCAGCAGCCAAACCCCGGCAGTCTCGGAGGCAGATACGCAGTATTTT. Translated, it gives CASSQTPAVSEADTQYF.

The J gene is TRBJ2-5, the V gene TRBV4-3; TRBD2 agrees at 7 bases. CDR1 and CDR2 (germline): LGHNA, YSLEER. With 1 base clipped from V and 1 base from J, the junction kept 3 bases outside the gene matches. CDR3 length equals 15 residues. The CDR3 protein is CASSQGDYLQETQYF. DNA for the CDR3: TGCGCCAGCAGCCAAGGGGACTACCTCCAAGAGACCCAGTACTTC.

The V gene is TRBV6-1, the J gene TRBJ2-5, with 9 positions matching TRBD2. The trim removed 6 bases at V and 5 bases at J, leaving 19 bases unmatched. The CDR3 sequence is 18 residues long. Per the germline V gene, CDR1 is MNHNS and CDR2 is SASEGT. As DNA, the CDR3 is TGTGCCAGCAGGGCTCTTATGGCGGGAGGGCCTTCAGGGGAGACCCAGTACTTC. Translated, it gives CASRALMAGGPSGETQYF.

This rearrangement joins TRBV28 to TRBJ2-5; D unclear. Trimming removed 6 bases from V and 3 bases from J, with 8 bases in between. CDR3 length: 12 residues. Per the germline V gene, CDR1 is MDHEN and CDR2 is SYDVKM. The chain's CDR3 is CASRSSEETQYF. The CDR3 DNA follows: TGTGCCAGCAGGAGTTCGGAAGAGACCCAGTACTTC.

The CDR3 DNA reads as TGTGCCAGCAGTTTAGACGGCGTCGGGGAGCCCCAGCATTTT. This sequence encodes CASSLDGVGEPQHF. This chain links TRBV12-3 or TRBV12-4 with TRBJ1-5; no definite D call. CDR3 size: 14 residues. V shed 1 base and J shed 8 bases, with 12 bases lying between them.

The V and J genes are TRBV6-2 or TRBV6-3 and TRBJ2-4; 10 nucleotides agree with TRBD1. CDR1 is MNHEY, CDR2 SVGEGT, per germline. V lost 2 bases to trimming and J lost 4 bases; unmatched junction nucleotides: 8. This CDR3 is built from 17 residues. In nucleotides, the CDR3 is TGTGCCAGCAGTTACCCAACCGGGACAGGGGCAAAAAACATTCAGTACTTC. This encodes CASSYPTGTGAKNIQYF.